This TCR beta chain was recovered during a study of Ad26.COV2.S vaccination and SARS-CoV-2 variants. The overall study: Dosing was one shot or two shots 56 days apart.

Profiled with immunoSEQ multiplex PCR; TCRdb holds only in-frame clones, not every one. The sample has fewer than 400,000 clones, 80% to 90% seen once. General observations from the study: Vaccinated and placebo-treated recipients had similar non-spike TCR breadth. It was reported that spike-specific CD8+ and CD4+ T cell responses were substantially broad after vaccination.

The treatment: some 19 received Ad26.COV2.S at low or high dose, single or two shots; roughly five received placebo; per-sample allocation not given. Samples were taken on day 63 after the first vaccine or placebo injection. Donation was by an adult aged 18-55 years who was in Boston. This CDR3 is 13 amino acids long. Germline lookup yields CDR1 MNHEY and CDR2 SVGEGT. V trimming: 2 bases; J trimming: 6 bases; junction bases outside the gene matches: 0. Details on this clone: Antigen unknown.

This TCR was sampled from a person aged 18-65 years who received the Ad26.COV2.S COVID-19 vaccine or a placebo. The V gene is TRBV6-2 or TRBV6-3, the J gene TRBJ2-2; 7 nucleotides line up with TRBD1. The source material was peripheral blood, sampled in a trial of Ad26.COV2.S vaccine versus placebo. The CDR3 reads CASSYGQAGELFF. The CDR3 DNA follows: TGTGCCAGCAGTTACGGACAGGCCGGGGAGCTGTTTTTT.